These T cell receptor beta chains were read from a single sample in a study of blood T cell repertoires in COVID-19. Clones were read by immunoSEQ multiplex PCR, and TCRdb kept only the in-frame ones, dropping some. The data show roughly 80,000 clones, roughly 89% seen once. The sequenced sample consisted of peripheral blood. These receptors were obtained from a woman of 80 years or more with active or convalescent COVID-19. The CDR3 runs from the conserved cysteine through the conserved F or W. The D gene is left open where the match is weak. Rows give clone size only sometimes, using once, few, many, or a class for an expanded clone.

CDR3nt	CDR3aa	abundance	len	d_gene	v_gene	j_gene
TGCGCCAGCAGCCCGGGACTAGCCCGTAGCACAGATACGCAGTATTTT	CASSPGLARSTDTQYF	.	16	TRBD2	TRBV4-1	TRBJ2-3
TGTGCCAGCGCCAGCGGGGGGGCCGAGGCCGGGGAGCTGTTTTTT	CASASGGAEAGELFF	.	15	TRBD2	TRBV6-5	TRBJ2-2
TGTGCCAGCAGCTTAGGGACTAGCCCCGCTACGCAGTATTTT	CASSLGTSPATQYF	.	14	TRBD2	TRBV7-2	TRBJ2-3
TGTGCCAGCAGTGAGCCGGCTAGCGGGAGCTACGAGCAGTACTTC	CASSEPASGSYEQYF	.	15	TRBD2	TRBV6-1	TRBJ2-7
TGCGCCAGCAGCCAAGTGGTCAGGGTAAACACAGATACGCAGTATTTT	CASSQVVRVNTDTQYF	.	16	.	TRBV4-1	TRBJ2-3
TGTGCCAGCAGTGCGGGCGGGGGGGCCTACGCCGAGACCCAGTACTTC	CASSAGGGAYAETQYF	.	16	TRBD2	TRBV2	TRBJ2-5
TGTGCCAGCAGTTTATCGGCGACTAGCTCCTTCACAGATACGCAGTATTTT	CASSLSATSSFTDTQYF	.	17	TRBD2	TRBV27	TRBJ2-3
TGTGCCAGCTCACCACAAGGGGGTGTTCAGCCCCAGCATTTT	CASSPQGGVQPQHF	.	14	.	TRBV18	TRBJ1-5
TGCGCCAGCCGAAAGAGGCTAGCGCACAATGAGCAGTTCTTC	CASRKRLAHNEQFF	few	14	.	TRBV5-1	TRBJ2-1
TGCGCCAGCAGCAGAACCGACAGGGTTAACTATGGCTACACCTTC	CASSRTDRVNYGYTF	few	15	TRBD1	TRBV5-1	TRBJ1-2
TGTGCCAGCTCACAACTGACAGCAACTGAAGCTTTCTTT	CASSQLTATEAFF	.	13	.	TRBV18	TRBJ1-1
TGTGCCAGCAGCCTAGCCCTAGCGGGAGGGCCCCTTGAGCAGTTCTTC	CASSLALAGGPLEQFF	.	16	TRBD2	TRBV5-4	TRBJ2-1
TGTGCCAGCAGCCCCTCGTTCCGGGGGGAGAGTACGCAGTATTTT	CASSPSFRGESTQYF	.	15	TRBD2	TRBV3-1/TRBV3-2	TRBJ2-3
TGTGCCAGCAGCTTGGCCTTATCGGGATACACAGATACGCAGTATTTT	CASSLALSGYTDTQYF	.	16	.	TRBV5-4	TRBJ2-3
TGTGCCGGTCGCGAAAGGGGTAATGGCTACACCTTC	CAGRERGNGYTF	.	12	.	TRBV19	TRBJ1-2
TGTGCCAGCAGTTACACGGGGGGCCAACAGACCCAGTACTTC	CASSYTGGQQTQYF	.	14	.	TRBV2	TRBJ2-5
TGCGCCAGCAGTCCCAATAACTATGGCTACACCTTC	CASSPNNYGYTF	.	12	.	TRBV10-2	TRBJ1-2
TGTGCCAGCGCGTCAGGGGGCCATTTGGTGGATACGCAGTATTTT	CASASGGHLVDTQYF	.	15	TRBD1	TRBV6-6	TRBJ2-3
TGTGCCTGGACGCCGGGTTTCTCCTACGAGCAGTACTTC	CAWTPGFSYEQYF	.	13	.	TRBV30	TRBJ2-7
TGTGCCAGTAGTATAGCGCGAGCCCCAATAACAGATACGCAGTATTTT	CASSIARAPITDTQYF	.	16	.	TRBV19	TRBJ2-3
TGTGCCAGCAGCCACAGGGGGAGCACTGAAGCTTTCTTT	CASSHRGSTEAFF	.	13	TRBD1	TRBV7-8	TRBJ1-1
TGTGCCACTAACGGAGGGCTCTGGGCAGATACGCAGTATTTT	CATNGGLWADTQYF	.	14	.	TRBV19	TRBJ2-3
TGTGCCAGTAGCCAGAGGCCTAGCAATCAGCCCCAGCATTTT	CASSQRPSNQPQHF	.	14	.	TRBV19	TRBJ1-5
TGCGCCAGCAGCCGCCAACTAGCGGGATTAGAGACCCAGTACTTC	CASSRQLAGLETQYF	.	15	TRBD2	TRBV4-3	TRBJ2-5
TGTGCCAGCAGAAGCCCCTGGAGTCTTTGGAATGAGCAGTTCTTC	CASRSPWSLWNEQFF	.	15	.	TRBV6-1	TRBJ2-1
TGTGCCAGTAGTGTGACCGACAGGAGCACTGAAGCTTTCTTT	CASSVTDRSTEAFF	.	14	.	TRBV19	TRBJ1-1
TGTGCCAGCAGGGGGACAGGGCGCTTTCATGGCTACACCTTC	CASRGTGRFHGYTF	.	14	TRBD1	TRBV6-5	TRBJ1-2
TGTGCCAGCAGTTACCCCAAGAGCCGAGGGAGAACCGGGGAGCTGTTTTTT	CASSYPKSRGRTGELFF	.	17	.	TRBV6-2/TRBV6-3	TRBJ2-2
TGTGCCAGCAGAAGAGCGGGAGAGGGGGAGCAGTTCTTC	CASRRAGEGEQFF	.	13	TRBD2	TRBV12-3/TRBV12-4	TRBJ2-1
TGTGCCACAGAGACCTGGGGCCCCTACGAGCAGTACTTC	CATETWGPYEQYF	.	13	.	TRBV19	TRBJ2-7
TGTGCCAGCAGTTCGCAGGGGGGGACAGGACCCTCCTACGAGCAGTACTTC	CASSSQGGTGPSYEQYF	.	17	.	TRBV27	TRBJ2-7
TGTGCCAGCAGTTTAAGTCTTAGGAGGGGGCTGTACAATGAGCAGTTCTTC	CASSLSLRRGLYNEQFF	.	17	.	TRBV28	TRBJ2-1
TGTGCCAGCAGAAATCAGGGGGCCTCCAATCAGCCCCAGCATTTT	CASRNQGASNQPQHF	few	15	TRBD1	TRBV28	TRBJ1-5
TGTGCCAGCATCCCGGGATCGAGGACAGATACGCAGTATTTT	CASIPGSRTDTQYF	.	14	.	TRBV2	TRBJ2-3
TGTGCCAGCTCATCCCAGGGACTTGGCTATGGCTACACCTTC	CASSSQGLGYGYTF	.	14	.	TRBV18	TRBJ1-2
TGTGCCAGCAGTTACTCGAAGGCCAGGGGGAACACTGAAGCTTTCTTT	CASSYSKARGNTEAFF	.	16	.	TRBV6-5	TRBJ1-1
TGTGCCACCTATGGGAGGGGAGGGTACAATTCACCCCTCCACTTT	CATYGRGGYNSPLHF	.	15	.	TRBV28	TRBJ1-6
TGTGCCAGCAGCAGACCCGGGACAGCATACAATGAGCAGTTCTTC	CASSRPGTAYNEQFF	.	15	TRBD1	TRBV6-5	TRBJ2-1
TGTGCCAGCAGTTACGGCGGGGTGTCCAAAAACATTCAGTACTTC	CASSYGGVSKNIQYF	.	15	.	TRBV6-2/TRBV6-3	TRBJ2-4
TGTGCCACCAGCAGACTACGACCGGGACAGGATTATGGCTACACCTTC	CATSRLRPGQDYGYTF	.	16	TRBD1	TRBV15	TRBJ1-2
TGTGCCAGCAGCCAGAGCACAGGGCAGATCCAAGAGACCCAGTACTTC	CASSQSTGQIQETQYF	.	16	.	TRBV7-9	TRBJ2-5
TGCGCCAGCAGCTTGGAAACAGGGTTTGGCGGGGAGCTGTTTTTT	CASSLETGFGGELFF	.	15	.	TRBV5-1	TRBJ2-2
TGTGCCAGCAGTGAAACTAGAAGCACAGATACGCAGTATTTT	CASSETRSTDTQYF	.	14	.	TRBV2	TRBJ2-3
TGTGCCAGTAGGGACAGGGGAAGCCGATATAGTAATTCACCCCTCCACTTT	CASRDRGSRYSNSPLHF	.	17	TRBD1	TRBV25-1	TRBJ1-6
TGTGCCAGCAGCTTAGTGCGGGACCGCTACGAGCAGTACTTC	CASSLVRDRYEQYF	.	14	.	TRBV7-2	TRBJ2-7
TGTGCCAGCAGCTTCGCAGGGGTGGAGACCCAGTACTTC	CASSFAGVETQYF	.	13	.	TRBV11-2	TRBJ2-5
TGTGCCAGCAGTGGGGGAGGGGATCCCACAGATACGCAGTATTTT	CASSGGGDPTDTQYF	.	15	TRBD2	TRBV6-2/TRBV6-3	TRBJ2-3
TGTGCCAGCAGCCCCACTAGCGGAGCAAACATTCAGTACTTC	CASSPTSGANIQYF	.	14	TRBD2	TRBV7-2	TRBJ2-4
TGTGCCATCAGTGAGTCAATCACTCAGGGGGATCAGCCCCAGCATTTT	CAISESITQGDQPQHF	.	16	TRBD1	TRBV10-3	TRBJ1-5
TGTGCCAGCAGTTACTCGGCCAGGGCGACAAACTATGGCTACACCTTC	CASSYSARATNYGYTF	.	16	.	TRBV6-5	TRBJ1-2
TGTGCCAGCAGCTCAGACCCAGGGGGGAATCAGCCCCAGCATTTT	CASSSDPGGNQPQHF	few	15	TRBD1	TRBV7-2	TRBJ1-5
TGTGCCACCAAAGGGCAGGGGGCTGGGACTGAAGCTTTCTTT	CATKGQGAGTEAFF	.	14	TRBD1	TRBV10-3	TRBJ1-1
TGTGCCAGCAGCCAAGATCGCGGAAGGATCGCCAACGTCCTGACTTTC	CASSQDRGRIANVLTF	.	16	.	TRBV3-1/TRBV3-2	TRBJ2-6
TGTGCCAGCAGCCCCGACAGGGTAAGATCTGAAGCTTTCTTT	CASSPDRVRSEAFF	.	14	TRBD1	TRBV2	TRBJ1-1
TGTGCCAGCAGCCCAGGGAACAGGGGGCATCGGGATACGCAGTATTTT	CASSPGNRGHRDTQYF	.	16	TRBD1	TRBV7-2	TRBJ2-3
TGTGCCAGCAACCGAGGGGGTGGCTACGAGCAGTACTTC	CASNRGGGYEQYF	.	13	.	TRBV28	TRBJ2-7
TGTGCCAGCAGCCCTGAGGAGGGCGGATTATATCAGCCCCAGCATTTT	CASSPEEGGLYQPQHF	.	16	.	TRBV28	TRBJ1-5
TGTGCCAGTAGTATGGCCCCCACAGGTAACTACGAGCAGTACTTC	CASSMAPTGNYEQYF	.	15	.	TRBV19	TRBJ2-7
TGTGCCAGCAGCTTAACTCCCGCAGGGCCCCCCTACGAGCAGTACTTC	CASSLTPAGPPYEQYF	.	16	.	TRBV5-5	TRBJ2-7